One and the same sample provided the 23 T cell receptor beta chains below, sequenced in a study of shared clonotypes between healthy human individuals. Method: immunoSEQ multiplex PCR; TCRdb's copy keeps in-frame clones and lacks some. This sample carries 2,500,000 or so clones, over 85% of them seen once, and the ten largest clones take 0.36%. The sequencing input was naive CD4+ T cells from PBMCs. The subset denotes: CD45RA+ positively selected. Receptors were obtained from a man younger than 35 in good health. Some clones in this sample may be carry-over from other donors' samples.

This chain joins TRBV14 and TRBJ2-1; D possibly corresponds to TRBD2 (6 bases). Germline-derived CDR1 and CDR2 are SGHDN and FVKESK. Trimming cost V 2 bases and J 8 bases, with 16 bases left between them. The CDR3 is 15 amino acids. CDR3 region: CASSQSLAPGDEQFF. In DNA form, the CDR3 reads TGTGCCAGCAGCCAAAGCCTGGCCCCGGGGGATGAGCAGTTCTTC.

The chain carries TRBV29-1 and TRBJ1-4; no clear D gene. The ends were cut back, 7 bases at V and 0 bases at J, with 9 bases in the middle. The CDR3 sequence is 13 residues long. CDR1 and CDR2 (germline): SQVTM, ANQGSEA. CDR3 residues: CSAETATNEKLFF. As DNA, the CDR3 is TGCAGCGCCGAGACGGCAACTAATGAAAAACTGTTTTTT.

The V call is TRBV7-9, the J call TRBJ2-7; D might be TRBD1 (5 bases). Deletions cut 1 base from V and 1 base from J, with 14 bases between. The CDR3 sequence is 16 residues long. Germline assignment: CDR1 SEHNR and CDR2 FQNEAQ (reference sequence). The CDR3: CASSLEALGASYEQYF. CDR3 nucleotides: TGTGCCAGCAGCTTAGAGGCTCTAGGGGCTTCCTACGAGCAGTACTTC.

The genes are TRBV4-1 and TRBJ1-4; possible D gene TRBD1, 5 bases. Germline V lookup: CDR1 MGHRA, CDR2 YSYEKL. The V gene lost 4 bases and the J gene lost 8 bases, with 17 bases spanning the gap. The CDR3 loop spans 15 amino acids. CDR3 in amino acids: CASSRPTAGGEKLFF. As DNA, the CDR3 is TGCGCCAGCAGCCGGCCGACAGCCGGGGGAGAAAAACTGTTTTTT.

The V and J genes are TRBV4-1 and TRBJ2-2, with unresolved D. Germline loops: CDR1 MGHRA, CDR2 YSYEKL. Trimming took off 2 bases at V and 7 bases at J, with 14 bases between the two ends. There are 15 residues in the CDR3. The CDR3 DNA reads TGCGCCAGCAGCCAATTTTTCGTTACAGTCGGGGAGCTGTTTTTT. It translates to CASSQFFVTVGELFF.

Details on this clone: Other nucleotide sequences in the sample specify the same CDR3. The chain carries TRBV14 and TRBJ1-1; D not certain. This CDR3 spans 13 amino acids. The germline V gene has CDR1 SGHDN and CDR2 FVKESK. Between the trimmed V and J ends, which lost 1 base and 4 bases, there was a span of 7 bases. The CDR3 protein is CASSQVTVTEAFF. The CDR3 coding sequence is TGTGCCAGCAGCCAAGTAACAGTCACTGAAGCTTTCTTT. Full variable domain (outside the CDR3, taken from reference TRBV14 and TRBJ1-1): EAGVTQFPSHSVIEKGQTVTLRCDPISGHDNLYWYRRVMGKEIKFLLHFVKESKQDESGMPNNRFLAERTGGTYSTLKVQPAELEDSGVYFCASSQVTVTEAFFGQGTRLTVV.

Details on this clone: In the same sample, other DNA sequences code for this CDR3. The chain has TRBV5-6 and TRBJ2-5; TRBD1 is a possible D gene (6 bases). This CDR3 has 13 amino acids. V was trimmed by 2 bases and J by 5 bases, leaving 10 bases between them. Germline values: CDR1 SGHDT, CDR2 YYEEEE. The CDR3 region is CASSLQGRETQYF. CDR3 in DNA: TGTGCCAGCAGCTTACAGGGAAGGGAGACCCAGTACTTC.

The chain employs TRBV2 and TRBJ2-1; D remains unclear. In germline, CDR1 is SNHLY, CDR2 FYNNEI. This CDR3 comprises 15 residues. Trimming shortened V by 0 bases and J by 2 bases, and 8 bases separated the two germline ends. The CDR3 loop is CASSEALPTYNEQFF. CDR3 DNA: TGTGCCAGCAGTGAAGCGCTTCCCACCTACAATGAGCAGTTCTTC.

This chain connects TRBV5-8 to TRBJ1-2, with 7 bases that match TRBD1. The germline CDR1 and CDR2 sequences are SGHTS and YDEGEE. Germline trimming cut 3 bases from V and 3 bases from J; bases unmatched to any gene: 2. CDR3 size: 13 residues. The CDR3 is CASSSGTDYGYTF. The CDR3 DNA is TGTGCCAGCAGCTCCGGGACAGACTATGGCTACACCTTC. Full variable domain (remainder filled in from reference TRBV5-8 and TRBJ1-2): EAGVTQSPTHLIKTRGQQATLRCSPISGHTSVYWYQQALGLGLQFLLWYDEGEERNRGNFPPRFSGRQFPNYSSELNVNALELEDSALYLCASSSGTDYGYTFGSGTRLTVV.

The chain links TRBV6-5 to TRBJ2-7; 7 bases agree with TRBD1. V dropped 4 bases and J dropped 3; count of bases not matched to a gene: 6. This CDR3 has 14 amino acids. The germline gives CDR1 MNHEY, CDR2 SVGAGI. CDR3 loop: CASSFDRVGYEQYF. For the CDR3, the DNA is TGTGCCAGCAGTTTCGACAGGGTAGGCTACGAGCAGTACTTC.

The rearrangement joins TRBV6-6 to TRBJ1-2, with D possibly matching TRBD1 (5 bases). Germline V gene sequence: CDR1 MNHNY, CDR2 SVGAGI (reference sequence). The CDR3 spans 16 residues. Trimming stripped 1 base from V and 8 bases from J, with 20 bases between. The CDR3, as DNA: TGTGCCAGCAGTTACTTTGGCCGACAGAATAGAGCGGGCTACACCTTC. Translating gives CASSYFGRQNRAGYTF.

The CDR3 loop is CASSKTSRYTGELFF. In DNA, the CDR3 is TGTGCCAGCAGCAAAACTAGCAGATACACCGGGGAGCTGTTTTTT. V and J are TRBV7-9 and TRBJ2-2; weak D call: TRBD2 (6 bases). Germline CDR1 reads SEHNR; CDR2 reads FQNEAQ (reference sequence). The CDR3 is 15 residues long. Trimming took off 5 bases at V and 3 bases at J, with 13 bases between the two ends.

The J gene is TRBJ2-7, the V gene TRBV27, with D possibly TRBD1 on 5 matching bases. With 3 bases removed from V and 12 bases from J, the gap between germline ends came to 15 bases. CDR3 length equals 12 residues. Per the germline V gene, CDR1 is MNHEY and CDR2 is SMNVEV (reference sequence). The CDR3 region has the DNA TGTGCCAGCAGTTTTCGCCAGGGCCTGTTGTACTTC. Its protein is CASSFRQGLLYF.

In DNA form, the CDR3 reads TGTGCCAGCAGCCTAGACAGGGTGGGAAACATTCAGTACTTC. Translating gives CASSLDRVGNIQYF. V and J are TRBV7-2 and TRBJ2-4; 7 bases line up with TRBD1. The V segment lost 5 bases and the J segment 6 bases; nucleotides outside the gene matches: 7. The CDR3 contains 14 residues. CDR1 and CDR2 (germline): SGHTA, FQGNSA.

This chain uses TRBV29-1 with TRBJ2-5; a weak D match, TRBD2 (6 bases). CDR3 length: 12 residues. The germline CDR1 and CDR2 sequences are SQVTM and ANQGSEA. Between the trimmed V and J ends, which lost 6 bases and 5 bases, there was a span of 13 bases. The CDR3 coding sequence is TGCAGCGTAGCCGGGACTCGGGAGACCCAGTACTTC. The encoded protein is CSVAGTRETQYF.

This chain's CDR3 is CASSPRPWGGRNGDEQYF. The CDR3 DNA reads as TGTGCCAGCAGTCCCCGCCCCTGGGGCGGGAGAAATGGAGACGAGCAGTACTTC. The rearrangement links TRBV27 to TRBJ2-7; 7 bases map to TRBD2. This CDR3 spans 18 amino acids. Germline V gene sequence: CDR1 MNHEY, CDR2 SMNVEV (reference sequence). The V and J ends lost 5 bases and 5 bases, in that order; junction bases with no gene match: 21.

The chain couples TRBV5-1 to TRBJ1-1; D possibly corresponds to TRBD1 (6 bases). The CDR3 loop spans 16 amino acids. The V and J ends lost 4 bases and 4 bases respectively, with 20 bases between them. CDR1 and CDR2 from the germline V gene are SGHRS and YFSETQ. CDR3 DNA sequence: TGCGCCAGCAGCAAGAGTGTCCAGGGGAGTGGCACTGAAGCTTTCTTT. As protein: CASSKSVQGSGTEAFF.

The rearrangement joins TRBV5-1 to TRBJ2-1; either TRBD1 or TRBD2 may supply D (5 bases each). Per the germline V gene, CDR1 is SGHRS and CDR2 is YFSETQ. CDR3 size: 16 residues. Between the trimmed V and J ends, which lost 0 bases and 4 bases, there was a span of 14 bases. The CDR3 DNA reads as TGCGCCAGCAGCTTGGCCCCCCAAGGGGAGTACAATGAGCAGTTCTTC. As protein: CASSLAPQGEYNEQFF.

The chain uses TRBV28 and TRBJ2-6, with no clear D. CDR3 length equals 15 residues. The V end was cut by 4 bases, the J end by 1 base, with 8 bases between. Per the germline V gene, CDR1 is MDHEN and CDR2 is SYDVKM. CDR3 bases: TGTGCCAGCAGTTCACCAGCATCTGGGGCCAACGTCCTGACTTTC. Translated, it gives CASSSPASGANVLTF.

V and J are TRBV4-1 and TRBJ2-1, with TRBD2 as a possible D gene (5 bases). V was clipped by 4 bases and J by 0 bases, with 19 bases between them. The CDR3 covers 18 residues. Germline CDR1 MGHRA, CDR2 YSYEKL. CDR3 protein: CASSLLPPAVSSYNEQFF. CDR3 bases: TGCGCCAGCAGCCTCCTCCCTCCAGCGGTGAGCTCCTACAATGAGCAGTTCTTC.

The rearrangement joins TRBV29-1 to TRBJ2-5, with no clear D. Trimming shortened V by 2 bases and J by 2 bases, and 6 bases separated the two germline ends. The germline V gene encodes CDR1 SQVTM and CDR2 ANQGSEA. The CDR3 is 12 amino acids. Here the CDR3 reads CSVESPQETQYF. CDR3 coding DNA: TGCAGCGTTGAAAGTCCTCAAGAGACCCAGTACTTC.

The chain combines TRBV28 with TRBJ2-5, with D tentatively TRBD2 (5 bases). V dropped 8 bases and J dropped 4 bases, with 11 bases sitting between them. This CDR3 region has 12 residues. In germline, CDR1 is MDHEN, CDR2 SYDVKM. CDR3 coding DNA: TGTGCCAGCCACACTAGGTCAGAGACCCAGTACTTC. As protein: CASHTRSETQYF.

The genes are TRBV9 and TRBJ2-1, with TRBD2 identical over 9 bases. Germline CDR1 and CDR2: SGDLS and YYNGEE. With 4 bases clipped from V and 6 bases from J, the junction kept 8 bases outside the gene matches. The length of the CDR3 is 15 residues. CDR3 protein: CASSRSGSRANEQFF. The CDR3 bases are TGTGCCAGCAGCCGTAGCGGGAGTAGGGCCAATGAGCAGTTCTTC.